This section outlines one TCR beta chain sequence together with its context. What it binds is unknown. PCR amplification relied on 60 Vbeta primers (plus 13 Jbeta primers). Clones were sequenced by immunoSEQ multiplex PCR, and TCRdb holds only the in-frame ones, with some missing. This table holds 100,000 to 150,000 clones, 8% to 11% found once. This sample stems from a study of cytomegalovirus exposure and HLA in healthy donors. Study-wide results and caveats: TCR beta sequences reportedly predicted the HLA-A and HLA-B alleles of most subjects accurately. Among donors in an Asian-associated ancestry cluster, a later analysis reportedly found fewer N-insertions than the approximately 670-donor mean. The majority of CMV-associated TCR beta chains were reported as apparently HLA-restricted in a later analysis. Presence/absence results assume similar sequencing depth per donor, which may not hold.

This CDR3 has 13 residues. Per the germline V gene, CDR1 is SQVTM and CDR2 is ANQGSEA. V was shortened by 2 bases and J by 4 bases, with 11 bases between the two germline ends. This chain uses TRBV29-1 with TRBJ1-2; weak D call: TRBD1 (6 bases). The sequence derives from a young woman in good health and CMV-seropositive. Sample: PBMCs. CDR3 loop: CSVELGTTYGYTF. CDR3 bases: TGCAGCGTTGAATTGGGGACAACCTATGGCTACACCTTC.